The clone carrying this T cell receptor beta chain came up many times. The antigen is undetermined. These data originate in a study of early T cells in non-severe SARS-CoV-2 infection. Whole-study results and caveats: Comparison of clonotypes with VDJdb favored anti-spike CD8 responses while missing private and CD4 specificities.

With V trimmed by 1 base and J by 6 bases, 9 bases remained unmatched. Germline CDR1 and CDR2: MDHEN and SYDVKM. CDR3 length: 17 residues. Individual cDNA molecules received unique molecular identifiers during library preparation. Each CDR3 protein gets one entry after TCRdb re-called the 5' RACE reads with MiXCR. The repertoire includes some 57,000 distinct CDR3 sequences, 8.2% of them detected once, and about 4.2% sits in the top ten. V usage is TRBV28 and J usage is TRBJ2-4; 10 nucleotides line up with TRBD2. Sequencing used whole blood. This clonotype was sampled from an adult who was a healthcare worker with PCR-confirmed SARS-CoV-2 infection or an uninfected control (not recorded which). DNA of the CDR3: TGTGCCAGCAGTTTATCCCTAGCGGGAGAATTGGGAAACATTCAGTACTTC. As protein: CASSLSLAGELGNIQYF.